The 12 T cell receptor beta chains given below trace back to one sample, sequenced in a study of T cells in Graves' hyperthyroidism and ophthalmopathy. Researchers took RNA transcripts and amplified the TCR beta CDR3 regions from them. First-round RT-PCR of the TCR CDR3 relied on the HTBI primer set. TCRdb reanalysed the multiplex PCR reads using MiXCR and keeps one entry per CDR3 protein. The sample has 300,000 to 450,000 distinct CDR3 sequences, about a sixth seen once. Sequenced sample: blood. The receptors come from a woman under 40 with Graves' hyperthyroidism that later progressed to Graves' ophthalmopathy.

The CDR3 DNA reads TGTGCCAGCAGCTCGCAACCCAGGACGGTCATGAACACTGAAGCTTTCTTT. It codes for CASSSQPRTVMNTEAFF. This chain connects TRBV14 to TRBJ1-1; D is undetermined. V lost 5 bases to trimming and J lost 0 bases, with 19 bases between them. The CDR3 runs 17 residues. CDR1 is SGHDN, CDR2 FVKESK, per germline.

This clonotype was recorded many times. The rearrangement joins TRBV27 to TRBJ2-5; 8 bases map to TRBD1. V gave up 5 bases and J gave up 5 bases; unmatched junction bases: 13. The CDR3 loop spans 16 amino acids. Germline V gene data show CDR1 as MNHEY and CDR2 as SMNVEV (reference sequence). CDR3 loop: CASSPVPGGVGETQYF. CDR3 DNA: TGTGCCAGCAGTCCGGTACCAGGGGGCGTCGGGGAGACCCAGTACTTC.

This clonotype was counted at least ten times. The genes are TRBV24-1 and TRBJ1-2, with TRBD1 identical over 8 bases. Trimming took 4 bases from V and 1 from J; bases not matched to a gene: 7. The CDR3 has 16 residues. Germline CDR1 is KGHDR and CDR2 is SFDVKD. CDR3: CATSDGTGGRNYGYTF. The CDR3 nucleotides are TGTGCCACCAGTGACGGCACAGGGGGTCGTAACTATGGCTACACCTTC.

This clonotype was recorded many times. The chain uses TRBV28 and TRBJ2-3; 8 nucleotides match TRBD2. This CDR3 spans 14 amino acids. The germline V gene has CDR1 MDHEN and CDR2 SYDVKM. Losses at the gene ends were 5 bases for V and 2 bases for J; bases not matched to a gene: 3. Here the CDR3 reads CASSGGLDTDTQYF. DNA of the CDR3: TGTGCCAGCAGTGGGGGACTAGACACAGATACGCAGTATTTT.

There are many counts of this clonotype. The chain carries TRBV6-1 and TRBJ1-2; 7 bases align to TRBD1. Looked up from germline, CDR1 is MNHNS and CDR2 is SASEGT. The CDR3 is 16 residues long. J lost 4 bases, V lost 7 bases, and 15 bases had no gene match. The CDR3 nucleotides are TGTGCCAGCACCAAGAGACAGGGCGCAGTTATCTATGGCTACACCTTC. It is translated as CASTKRQGAVIYGYTF.

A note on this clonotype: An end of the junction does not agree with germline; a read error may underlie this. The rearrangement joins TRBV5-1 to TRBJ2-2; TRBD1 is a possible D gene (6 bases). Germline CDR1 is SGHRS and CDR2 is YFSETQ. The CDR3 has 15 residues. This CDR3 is CASRGQGTNTGELVF. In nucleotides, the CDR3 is TGCGCCAGCAGGGGCCAGGGGACGAACACCGGGGAGCTGGTTTTT.

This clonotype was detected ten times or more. CDR3 bases: TGTGCCAGCAGTGCAGAGGTCCCGGGCGAGCAGTACTTC. As protein: CASSAEVPGEQYF. The chain uses TRBV12-3 or TRBV12-4 and TRBJ2-7; D gene unclear. This CDR3 is built from 13 residues. The V and J ends lost 5 bases and 6 bases respectively, with 14 bases between them.

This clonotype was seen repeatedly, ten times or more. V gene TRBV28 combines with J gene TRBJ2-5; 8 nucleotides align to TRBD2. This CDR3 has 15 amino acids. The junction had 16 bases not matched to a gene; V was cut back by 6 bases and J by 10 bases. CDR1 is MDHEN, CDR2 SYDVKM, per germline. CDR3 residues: CASSPHRERETNQYF. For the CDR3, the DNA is TGTGCCAGCAGCCCACATCGCGAGCGGGAGACTAACCAGTACTTC.

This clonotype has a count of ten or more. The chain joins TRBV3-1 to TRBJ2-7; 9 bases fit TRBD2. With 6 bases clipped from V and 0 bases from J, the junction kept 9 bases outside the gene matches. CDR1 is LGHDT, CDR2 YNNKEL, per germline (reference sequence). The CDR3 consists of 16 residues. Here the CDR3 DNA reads TGTGCCAGCAGTCGTCTTAGCGGGGGAAACTCCTACGAGCAGTACTTC. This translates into CASSRLSGGNSYEQYF.

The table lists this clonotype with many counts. This chain's CDR3 is CASSAHHRGDPGTQYF. CDR3 in DNA: TGTGCCAGCAGCGCTCACCACCGGGGGGATCCGGGGACCCAGTACTTC. The chain combines TRBV2 with TRBJ2-5, with 7 bases matching TRBD2. The V gene's germline CDR1 is SNHLY and CDR2 FYNNEI. The CDR3 consists of 16 residues. V lost 6 bases and J lost 7; bases outside the gene matches: 17.

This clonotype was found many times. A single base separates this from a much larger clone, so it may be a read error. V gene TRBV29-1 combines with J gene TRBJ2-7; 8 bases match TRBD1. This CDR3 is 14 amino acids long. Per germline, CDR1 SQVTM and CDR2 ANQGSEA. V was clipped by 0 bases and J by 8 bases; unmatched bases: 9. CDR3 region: CSVEDETGASKQYF. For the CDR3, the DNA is TGCAGCGTTGAAGATGAGACAGGGGCCTCCAAGCAGTACTTC.

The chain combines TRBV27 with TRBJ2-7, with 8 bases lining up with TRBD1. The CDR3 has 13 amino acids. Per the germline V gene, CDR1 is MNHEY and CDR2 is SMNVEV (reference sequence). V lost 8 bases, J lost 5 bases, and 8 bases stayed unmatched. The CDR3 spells CASGWTGRHEQYF. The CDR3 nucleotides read TGTGCCAGCGGGTGGACAGGGAGACACGAGCAGTACTTC.